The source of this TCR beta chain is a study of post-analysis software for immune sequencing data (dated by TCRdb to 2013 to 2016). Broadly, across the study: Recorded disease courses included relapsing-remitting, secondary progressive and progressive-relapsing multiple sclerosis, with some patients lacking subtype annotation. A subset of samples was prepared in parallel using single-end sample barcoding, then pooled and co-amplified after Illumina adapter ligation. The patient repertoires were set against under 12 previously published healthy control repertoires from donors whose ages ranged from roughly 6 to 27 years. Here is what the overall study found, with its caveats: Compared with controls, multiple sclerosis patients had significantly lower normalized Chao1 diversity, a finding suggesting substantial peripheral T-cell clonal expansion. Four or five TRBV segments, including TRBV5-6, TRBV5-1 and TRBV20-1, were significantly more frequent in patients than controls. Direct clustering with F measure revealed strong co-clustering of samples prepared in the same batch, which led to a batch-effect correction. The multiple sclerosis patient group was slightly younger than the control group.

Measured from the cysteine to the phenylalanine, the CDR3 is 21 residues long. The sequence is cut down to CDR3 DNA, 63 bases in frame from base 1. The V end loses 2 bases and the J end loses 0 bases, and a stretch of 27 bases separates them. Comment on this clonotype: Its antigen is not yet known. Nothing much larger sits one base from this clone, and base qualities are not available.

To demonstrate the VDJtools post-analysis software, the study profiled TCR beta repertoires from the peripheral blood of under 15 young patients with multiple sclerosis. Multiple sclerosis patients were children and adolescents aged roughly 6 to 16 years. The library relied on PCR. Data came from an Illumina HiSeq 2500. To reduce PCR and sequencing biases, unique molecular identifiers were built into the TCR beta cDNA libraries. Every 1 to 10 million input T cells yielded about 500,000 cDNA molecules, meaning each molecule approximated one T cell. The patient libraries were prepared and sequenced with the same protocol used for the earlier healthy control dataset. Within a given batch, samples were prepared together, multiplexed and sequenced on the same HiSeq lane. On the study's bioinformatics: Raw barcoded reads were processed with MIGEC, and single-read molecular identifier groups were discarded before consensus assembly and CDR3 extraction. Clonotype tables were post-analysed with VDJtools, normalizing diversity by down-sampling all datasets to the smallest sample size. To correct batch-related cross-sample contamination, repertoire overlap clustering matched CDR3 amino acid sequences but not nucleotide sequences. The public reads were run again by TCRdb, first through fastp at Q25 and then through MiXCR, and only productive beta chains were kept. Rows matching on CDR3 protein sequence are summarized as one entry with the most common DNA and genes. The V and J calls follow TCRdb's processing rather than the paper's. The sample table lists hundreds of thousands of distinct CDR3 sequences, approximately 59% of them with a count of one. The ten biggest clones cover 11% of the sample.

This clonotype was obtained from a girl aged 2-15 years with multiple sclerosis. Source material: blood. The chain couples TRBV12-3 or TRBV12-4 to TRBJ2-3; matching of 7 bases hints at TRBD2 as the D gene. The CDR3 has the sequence CASSLSQGRRGPNHSTDTQYF. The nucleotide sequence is TGTGCCAGCAGTTTAAGCCAGGGGAGGCGGGGGCCCAACCATAGCACAGATACGCAGTATTTT.